The 26 T cell receptor beta chains listed next were all sequenced from one sample in a study of response to subunit inactivated influenza vaccine. A single record per CDR3 protein comes from TCRdb applying MiXCR to the RT-PCR reads. The top ten clones hold under 13% of a sample with over 150,000 distinct CDR3 sequences, about 9% of them seen once. The source material was non-naive T cells sorted from PBMCs, sampled on the day of vaccination. All receptors come from a man in his forties or fifties who received an inactivated influenza vaccine.

The J gene is TRBJ2-4, the V gene TRBV5-8; 8 nucleotides agree with TRBD1. Losses at the gene ends were 7 bases for V and 4 bases for J; bases not matched to a gene: 7. Germline V gene data show CDR1 as SGHTS and CDR2 as YDEGEE. The CDR3 extends over 14 amino acids. The DNA for the CDR3 is TGTGCCAGCGCCAGAAGACAGGGGAAAAACATTCAGTACTTC. Protein product: CASARRQGKNIQYF.

In this sample, this clonotype turned up a few times. The CDR3 reads CASSADLSGGYNTGELFF. The CDR3 DNA reads as TGTGCCAGCAGCGCGGACTTAAGCGGGGGGTACAACACCGGGGAGCTGTTTTTT. The chain joins TRBV11-2 to TRBJ2-2; 9 positions agree with TRBD2. The CDR3 totals 18 residues. With 5 bases clipped from V and 2 bases from J, the junction kept 12 bases outside the gene matches. Looked up from germline, CDR1 is SGHAT and CDR2 is FQNNGV.

V is TRBV7-8 and J is TRBJ2-3; possibly TRBD2 for D (7 bases). Germline V gives CDR1 SGHVS, CDR2 FQNEAQ. V was cut by 3 bases and J by 1 base, with 20 bases left in between. The CDR3 loop spans 18 amino acids. DNA of the CDR3: TGTGCCAGCAGCTTTGGTGGGGGGGCAGGCTTGGGCACAGATACGCAGTATTTT. Protein product: CASSFGGGAGLGTDTQYF.

The chain uses TRBV6-2 or TRBV6-3 and TRBJ2-7; D may be TRBD2 (7 bases). The germline V gene encodes CDR1 MNHEY and CDR2 SVGEGT. CDR3 length equals 17 residues. V was clipped by 6 bases and J by 1 base, with 22 bases between them. CDR3 in amino acids: CASRSAEGGLNSYEQYF. As DNA, the CDR3 is TGTGCCAGCAGATCGGCGGAGGGGGGGTTGAATTCCTACGAGCAGTACTTC.

This clonotype was detected a few times. The chain employs TRBV11-1 and TRBJ2-2, with 11 bases that match TRBD1. This CDR3 has 20 residues. V was clipped by 1 base and J by 0 bases; unmatched bases: 10. Germline CDR1 reads SGHAT; CDR2 reads FQDESV (reference sequence). The CDR3 sequence is CASSLGPGQGDLSNTGELFF. For the CDR3, the DNA is TGTGCCAGCAGCTTAGGACCGGGACAGGGGGACCTCTCGAACACCGGGGAGCTGTTTTTT.

This chain joins TRBV9 and TRBJ2-1, with D perhaps TRBD2 (6 bases). This CDR3 has 15 amino acids. V lost 0 bases to trimming and J lost 6 bases, with 13 bases between them. Germline values: CDR1 SGDLS, CDR2 YYNGEE. The CDR3 spells CASSVDPAGSNEQFF. The CDR3 DNA reads TGTGCCAGCAGCGTAGATCCGGCGGGGTCCAATGAGCAGTTCTTC. Combining the CDR3 with reference TRBV9 and TRBJ2-1 gives the whole variable domain DSGVTQTPKHLITATGQRVTLRCSPRSGDLSVYWYQQSLDQGLQFLIQYYNGEERAKGNILERFSAQQFPDLHSELNLSSLELGDSALYFCASSVDPAGSNEQFFGPGTRLTVL.

CDR3 sequence reads: CAWRSGETQYF. CDR3 in DNA: TGTGCCTGGAGATCTGGGGAGACCCAGTACTTC. This chain joins TRBV30 and TRBJ2-5; D unresolved. With 3 bases removed from V and 5 bases from J, the gap between germline ends came to 7 bases. The CDR3 runs 11 residues. Germline CDR1 GTSNPN, CDR2 SVGIG (reference sequence).

This chain links TRBV7-3 with TRBJ2-3, with D possibly TRBD2 on 5 matching bases. The ends were cut back, 1 base at V and 4 bases at J, with 12 bases in the middle. This CDR3 has 15 amino acids. Germline CDR1 SGHTA, CDR2 FQGTGA. The CDR3 sequence is CASSLSLAGADTQYF. Written as DNA, the CDR3 is TGTGCCAGCAGCTTAAGCCTAGCTGGCGCAGATACGCAGTATTTT.

This clonotype showed up many times. V is TRBV5-1 and J is TRBJ2-7; D possibly corresponds to TRBD2 (5 bases). Trimming shortened V by 2 bases and J by 1 base, and 7 bases separated the two germline ends. The CDR3 has 13 amino acids. Germline lookup yields CDR1 SGHRS and CDR2 YFSETQ. CDR3 protein: CASSFGGSYEQYF. The DNA of the CDR3 is TGCGCCAGCAGCTTCGGCGGGTCCTACGAGCAGTACTTC.

This clonotype showed up just a few times. CDR3 residues: CASKTNRDRNQPQHF. As DNA, the CDR3 is TGTGCCAGCAAGACGAACCGGGACAGAAATCAGCCCCAGCATTTT. The chain couples TRBV19 to TRBJ1-5; 7 bases match TRBD1. This CDR3 contains 15 residues. Germline V gene lookup returns CDR1 LNHDA and CDR2 SQIVND (reference sequence). With V trimmed by 9 bases and J by 4 bases, 12 bases remained unmatched.

The chain joins TRBV4-2 to TRBJ2-7; D ambiguous. Per the germline V gene, CDR1 is LGHNA and CDR2 is YNFKEQ. The CDR3 runs 13 residues. V shed 0 bases and J shed 3 bases, with 6 bases lying between them. This CDR3 is CASSQEVHYEQYF. In DNA, the CDR3 is TGTGCCAGCAGCCAAGAGGTTCACTACGAGCAGTACTTC.

The genes are TRBV5-5 and TRBJ1-2; tentative D call: TRBD1 (6 bases). There are 14 residues in the CDR3. Germline lookup yields CDR1 SGHKS and CDR2 YYEKEE (reference sequence). The V and J ends lost 7 bases and 8 bases respectively, with 21 bases between them. The CDR3 reads CASQESTGPMGYTF. Written as DNA, the CDR3 is TGTGCCAGCCAAGAATCGACAGGCCCTATGGGCTACACCTTC.

The chain carries TRBV12-3 or TRBV12-4 and TRBJ2-1, with 7 nucleotides matching TRBD1. The CDR3 sequence is 12 residues long. V dropped 7 bases and J dropped 8; count of bases not matched to a gene: 5. CDR3 sequence reads: CASIRQGHEQFF. Here the CDR3 DNA reads TGTGCCAGCATTAGACAGGGCCATGAGCAGTTCTTC.

This clonotype was counted only a few times. This rearrangement joins TRBV5-1 to TRBJ1-2; D call uncertain. The V end was cut by 0 bases, the J end by 2 bases, with 8 bases between. The CDR3 totals 14 residues. Germline CDR1 SGHRS, CDR2 YFSETQ. As DNA, the CDR3 is TGCGCCAGCAGCTTGGAGGGCAGAAACTATGGCTACACCTTC. It is translated as CASSLEGRNYGYTF.

The V gene is TRBV6-5, the J gene TRBJ1-6; D remains unclear. Trimming removed 0 bases at V and 9 bases at J, with 12 bases between. Germline V CDR1 and CDR2: MNHEY, SVGAGI. This CDR3 spans 15 amino acids. DNA for the CDR3: TGTGCCAGCAGTTACTCCGGTGAGGCCGGTTCACCCCTCCACTTT. Translating gives CASSYSGEAGSPLHF.

The J gene is TRBJ2-6, the V gene TRBV21-1; TRBD1, the table's D call, lacks a check against the DNA. TRBV21-1 has pseudogene status. The CDR3 is 18 amino acids. This chain's CDR3 is CASSKAARGYSGANVLTF. CDR3 DNA sequence: TGTGCCAGCAGCAAAGCTGCCAGGGGGTACTCTGGGGCCAACGTCCTGACTTTC.

This chain joins TRBV20-1 and TRBJ2-7; 10 bases are a match to TRBD1. Germline V CDR1 and CDR2: DFQATT, SNEGSKA (reference sequence). V lost 6 bases and J lost 3; bases outside the gene matches: 5. The CDR3 covers 13 residues. CDR3 DNA sequence: TGCAGTGCGCACGGGACAGGGGTCTACGAGCAGTACTTC. This gives the protein CSAHGTGVYEQYF.

This clonotype was detected a few times. V and J are TRBV10-3 and TRBJ1-2; 8 bases agree with TRBD1. The CDR3 sequence is 15 residues long. V lost 10 bases to trimming and J lost 1 base; unmatched junction nucleotides: 11. Germline V gives CDR1 ENHRY, CDR2 SYGVKD. The CDR3 is CATSDRDNLNYGYTF. The DNA of the CDR3 is TGTGCCACCTCGGACAGGGACAACCTTAACTATGGCTACACCTTC.

This sequence joins TRBV7-9 and TRBJ1-2, with no clear D. Germline values: CDR1 SEHNR, CDR2 FQNEAQ (reference sequence). The CDR3 spans 13 residues. Between the trimmed V and J ends, which lost 2 bases and 5 bases, there was a span of 9 bases. CDR3 sequence (DNA): TGTGCCAGCAGCTTAACAGAACGATATGGCTACACCTTC. Translating gives CASSLTERYGYTF.

This clonotype was detected only a few times. The rearrangement links TRBV28 to TRBJ2-7; TRBD1 aligns across 8 bases. Germline CDR1 is MDHEN and CDR2 is SYDVKM. The CDR3 loop spans 14 amino acids. V trimming: 7 bases; J trimming: 2 bases; junction bases outside the gene matches: 7. The CDR3 region is CASTRDRWAYEQYF. The DNA for the CDR3 is TGTGCCAGCACCCGGGACAGGTGGGCCTACGAGCAGTACTTC.

This clonotype appeared many times. The chain joins TRBV27 to TRBJ2-3; no reliable D call. This CDR3 has 18 residues. V lost 6 bases, J lost 0 bases, and 22 bases lay in between. Germline lookup yields CDR1 MNHEY and CDR2 SMNVEV (reference sequence). CDR3 DNA: TGTGCCAGCAGCCAAGAACACCCTGGGAAGGTCAGCACAGATACGCAGTATTTT. The encoded protein is CASSQEHPGKVSTDTQYF.

The table lists this clonotype with many counts. The chain links TRBV28 to TRBJ2-2, with 10 bases that match TRBD2. The V segment lost 8 bases and the J segment 4 bases; nucleotides outside the gene matches: 4. Germline CDR1 reads MDHEN; CDR2 reads SYDVKM. The length of the CDR3 is 14 residues. The CDR3 reads CASLSGRATGELFF. For the CDR3, the DNA is TGTGCCAGCCTGAGCGGGAGGGCCACCGGGGAGCTGTTTTTT.

The J gene is TRBJ2-1, the V gene TRBV5-1, with 14 bases that match TRBD2. V shed 1 base, J shed 4 bases, and the junction held 7 bases outside the gene matches. Germline CDR1 and CDR2: SGHRS and YFSETQ. The CDR3 consists of 18 residues. The CDR3 nucleotides read TGCGCCAGCAGCTTGACTCTGCGGACTAGCGGGGGGTACAATGAGCAGTTCTTC. This sequence encodes CASSLTLRTSGGYNEQFF.

This clonotype occurred many times. The chain uses TRBV4-3 and TRBJ2-1; 10 nucleotides match TRBD2. Germline-derived CDR1 and CDR2 are LGHNA and YSLEER. The length of the CDR3 is 19 residues. After removal of 3 bases from V and 0 bases from J, the junction contained 11 bases not matched to a gene. DNA for the CDR3: TGCGCCAGCAGCCAGCTAGCGGGGGCCGAATTTAGCTCCTACAATGAGCAGTTCTTC. Amino acids: CASSQLAGAEFSSYNEQFF.

The rearrangement links TRBV6-7 to TRBJ2-7, with 7 nucleotides matching TRBD1. TRBV6-7 is marked as an open reading frame, function uncertain. This CDR3 has 14 residues. V lost 8 bases to trimming and J lost 7 bases; unmatched junction nucleotides: 14. CDR3 nucleotides: TGTGCCAGCGGAAAGGACAGGCCCTGTAGGGAGCAGTACTTC. Protein: CASGKDRPCREQYF.

At least ten counts were recorded for this clonotype. The genes are TRBV6-2 or TRBV6-3 and TRBJ2-7, with 8 bases fitting TRBD1. The CDR3 extends over 16 amino acids. Germline CDR1 is MNHEY and CDR2 is SVGEGT. The V and J ends lost 6 bases and 2 bases, in that order; junction bases with no gene match: 12. Written as DNA, the CDR3 is TGTGCCAGCAGCCCGATCCCAGGGGGCAGGACCTACGAGCAGTACTTC. Translated, it gives CASSPIPGGRTYEQYF.